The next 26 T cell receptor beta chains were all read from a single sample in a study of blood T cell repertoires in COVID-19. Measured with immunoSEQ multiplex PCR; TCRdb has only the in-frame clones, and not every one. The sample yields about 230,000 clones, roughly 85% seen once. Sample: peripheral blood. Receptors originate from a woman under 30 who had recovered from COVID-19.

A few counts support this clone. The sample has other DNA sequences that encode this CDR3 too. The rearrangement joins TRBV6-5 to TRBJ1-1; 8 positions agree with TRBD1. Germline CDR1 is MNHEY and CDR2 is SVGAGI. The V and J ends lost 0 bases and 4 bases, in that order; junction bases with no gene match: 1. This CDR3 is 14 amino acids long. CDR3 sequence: CASSYSRGLTEAFF. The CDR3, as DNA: TGTGCCAGCAGTTACTCCAGGGGGCTCACTGAAGCTTTCTTT.

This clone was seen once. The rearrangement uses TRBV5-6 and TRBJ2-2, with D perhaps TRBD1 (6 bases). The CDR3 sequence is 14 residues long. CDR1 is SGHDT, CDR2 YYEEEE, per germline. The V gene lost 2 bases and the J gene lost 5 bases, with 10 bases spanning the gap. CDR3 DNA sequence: TGTGCCAGCAGCTTAGGCCAGGGGACCGGGGAGCTGTTTTTT. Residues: CASSLGQGTGELFF.

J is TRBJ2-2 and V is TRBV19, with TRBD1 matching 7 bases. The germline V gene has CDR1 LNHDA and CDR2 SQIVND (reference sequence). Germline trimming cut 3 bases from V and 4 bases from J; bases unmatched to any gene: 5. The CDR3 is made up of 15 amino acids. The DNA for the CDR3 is TGTGCCAGTAGTATTACGACAGGGAGCACCGGGGAGCTGTTTTTT. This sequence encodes CASSITTGSTGELFF.

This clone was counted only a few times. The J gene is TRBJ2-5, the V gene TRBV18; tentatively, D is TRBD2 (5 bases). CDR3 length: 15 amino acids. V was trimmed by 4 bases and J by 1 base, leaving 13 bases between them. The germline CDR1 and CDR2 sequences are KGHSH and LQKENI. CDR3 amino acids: CASSQMAGPQETQYF. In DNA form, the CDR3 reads TGTGCCAGCTCACAAATGGCGGGTCCCCAAGAGACCCAGTACTTC.

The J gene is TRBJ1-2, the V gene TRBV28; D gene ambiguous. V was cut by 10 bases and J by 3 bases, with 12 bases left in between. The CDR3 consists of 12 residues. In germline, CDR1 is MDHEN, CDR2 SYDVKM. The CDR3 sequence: CATMEGDYGYTF. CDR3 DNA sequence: TGTGCCACCATGGAGGGAGACTATGGCTACACCTTC.

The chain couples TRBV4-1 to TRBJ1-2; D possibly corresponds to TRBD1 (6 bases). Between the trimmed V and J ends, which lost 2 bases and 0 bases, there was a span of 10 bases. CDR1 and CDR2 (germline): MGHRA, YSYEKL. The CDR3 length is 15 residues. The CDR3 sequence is CASSQLDRPNYGYTF. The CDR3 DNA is TGCGCCAGCAGCCAACTGGACAGACCTAACTATGGCTACACCTTC.

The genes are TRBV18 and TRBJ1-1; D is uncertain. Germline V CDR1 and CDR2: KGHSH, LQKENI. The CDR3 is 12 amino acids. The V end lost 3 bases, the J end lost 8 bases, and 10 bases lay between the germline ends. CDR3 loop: CASSPNSPEAFF. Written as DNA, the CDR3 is TGTGCCAGCTCACCTAATAGTCCCGAAGCTTTCTTT.

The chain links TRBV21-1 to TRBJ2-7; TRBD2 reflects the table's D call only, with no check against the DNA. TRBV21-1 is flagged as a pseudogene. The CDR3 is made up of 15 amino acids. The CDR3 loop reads CASSPPWGREGEQYF. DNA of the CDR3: TGTGCCAGCAGCCCTCCCTGGGGCAGGGAGGGCGAGCAGTACTTC.

The CDR3 sequence is CASSRHGGENTEAFF. The CDR3, as DNA: TGTGCCAGCTCGCGACACGGGGGTGAAAACACTGAAGCTTTCTTT. The rearrangement uses TRBV18 and TRBJ1-1, with D tentatively TRBD1 (5 bases). Germline lookup yields CDR1 KGHSH and CDR2 LQKENI. This CDR3 is 15 amino acids long. Trimming left V 6 bases short and J 2 bases short, with 16 bases between.

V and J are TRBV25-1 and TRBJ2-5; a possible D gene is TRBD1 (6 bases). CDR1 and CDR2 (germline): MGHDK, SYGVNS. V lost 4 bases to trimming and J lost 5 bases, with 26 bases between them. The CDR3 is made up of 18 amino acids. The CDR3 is CASSAAHWTETPRETQYF. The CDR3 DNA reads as TGTGCCAGCAGTGCAGCTCACTGGACAGAAACCCCGAGGGAGACCCAGTACTTC.

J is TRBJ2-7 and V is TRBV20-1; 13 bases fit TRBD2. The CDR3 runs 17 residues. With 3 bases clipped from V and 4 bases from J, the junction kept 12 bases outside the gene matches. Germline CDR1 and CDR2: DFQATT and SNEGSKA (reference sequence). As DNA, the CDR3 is TGCAGTGCTAGTGGGTCAGGACTAGCGGGAGAGGGTTACGAGCAGTACTTC. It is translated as CSASGSGLAGEGYEQYF.

In DNA, the CDR3 is TGTGCCAGTAGTATGTATTTAGAGAGGGTTGCGGATAGCAATCAGCCCCAGCATTTT. Protein product: CASSMYLERVADSNQPQHF. V is TRBV19 and J is TRBJ1-5; the D is unclear. The CDR3 has 19 residues. In germline, CDR1 is LNHDA, CDR2 SQIVND (reference sequence). Trimming left V 3 bases short and J 0 bases short, with 21 bases between.

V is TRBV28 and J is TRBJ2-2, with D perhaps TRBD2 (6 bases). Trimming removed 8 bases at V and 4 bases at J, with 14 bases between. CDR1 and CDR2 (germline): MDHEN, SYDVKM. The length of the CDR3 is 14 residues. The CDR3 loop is CASFSGLPTGELFF. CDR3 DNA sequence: TGTGCCAGCTTCTCGGGACTCCCCACCGGGGAGCTGTTTTTT.

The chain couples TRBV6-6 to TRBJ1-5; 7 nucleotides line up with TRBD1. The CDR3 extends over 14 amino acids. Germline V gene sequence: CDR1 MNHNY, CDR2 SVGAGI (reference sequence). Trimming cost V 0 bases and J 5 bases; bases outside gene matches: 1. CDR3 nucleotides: TGTGCCAGCAGTTACTCCAGGGGGTATCAGCCCCAGCATTTT. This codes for CASSYSRGYQPQHF.

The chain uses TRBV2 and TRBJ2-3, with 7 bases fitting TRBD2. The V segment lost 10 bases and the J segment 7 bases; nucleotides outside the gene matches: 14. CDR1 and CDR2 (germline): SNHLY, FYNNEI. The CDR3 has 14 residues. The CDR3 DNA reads TGTGCCACCCAAAGGGCGGGAGTCGTGAATACGCAGTATTTT. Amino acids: CATQRAGVVNTQYF.

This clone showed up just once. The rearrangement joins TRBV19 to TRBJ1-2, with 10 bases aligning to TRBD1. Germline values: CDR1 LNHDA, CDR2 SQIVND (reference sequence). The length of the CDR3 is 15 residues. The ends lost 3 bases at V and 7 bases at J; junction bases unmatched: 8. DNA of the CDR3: TGTGCCAGTAGTATTAGGGACAGGGGTTCCGGTGGCTACACCTTC. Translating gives CASSIRDRGSGGYTF.

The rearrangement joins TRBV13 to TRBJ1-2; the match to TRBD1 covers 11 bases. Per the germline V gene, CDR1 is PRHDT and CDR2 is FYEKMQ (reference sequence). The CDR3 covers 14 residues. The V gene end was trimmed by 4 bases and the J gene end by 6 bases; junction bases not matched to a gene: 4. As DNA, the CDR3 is TGTGCCAGCAGCTCTGGGACAGGGGGGAATGGCTACACCTTC. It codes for CASSSGTGGNGYTF.

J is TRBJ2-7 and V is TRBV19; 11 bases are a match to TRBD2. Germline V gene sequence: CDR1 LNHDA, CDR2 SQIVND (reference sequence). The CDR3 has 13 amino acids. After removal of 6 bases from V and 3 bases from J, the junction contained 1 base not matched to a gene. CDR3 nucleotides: TGTGCCAGTAGACTAGCGGGAGACTACGAGCAGTACTTC. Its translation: CASRLAGDYEQYF.

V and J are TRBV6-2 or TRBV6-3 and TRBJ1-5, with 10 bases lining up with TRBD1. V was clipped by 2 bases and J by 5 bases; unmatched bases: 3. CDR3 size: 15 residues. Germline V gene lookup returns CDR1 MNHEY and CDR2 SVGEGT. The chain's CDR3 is CASSYRDRGHQPQHF. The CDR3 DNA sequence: TGTGCCAGCAGTTACAGAGACAGGGGGCATCAGCCCCAGCATTTT.

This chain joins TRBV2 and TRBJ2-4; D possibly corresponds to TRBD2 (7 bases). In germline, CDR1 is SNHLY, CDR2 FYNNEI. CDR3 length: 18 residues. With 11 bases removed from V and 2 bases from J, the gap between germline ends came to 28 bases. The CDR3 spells CAVTDGLVGGQTKNIQYF. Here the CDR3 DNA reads TGTGCCGTAACCGATGGACTAGTCGGGGGGCAGACCAAAAACATTCAGTACTTC.

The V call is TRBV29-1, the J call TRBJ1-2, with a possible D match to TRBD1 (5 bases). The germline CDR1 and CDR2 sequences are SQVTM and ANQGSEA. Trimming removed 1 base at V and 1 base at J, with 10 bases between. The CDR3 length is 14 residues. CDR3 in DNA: TGCAGCGTTGAAGCTAGCGGGGGTAACTATGGCTACACCTTC. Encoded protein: CSVEASGGNYGYTF.

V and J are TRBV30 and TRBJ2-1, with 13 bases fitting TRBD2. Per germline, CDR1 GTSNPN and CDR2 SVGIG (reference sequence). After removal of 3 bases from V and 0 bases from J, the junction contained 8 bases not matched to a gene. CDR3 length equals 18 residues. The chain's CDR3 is CAWSPPGLAGSSYNEQFF. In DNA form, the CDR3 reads TGTGCCTGGAGCCCTCCGGGACTAGCGGGGAGCTCCTACAATGAGCAGTTCTTC.

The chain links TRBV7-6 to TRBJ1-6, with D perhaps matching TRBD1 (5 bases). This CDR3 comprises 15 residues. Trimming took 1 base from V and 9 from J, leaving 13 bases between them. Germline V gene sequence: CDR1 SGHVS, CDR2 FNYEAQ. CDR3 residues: CASSLEQGQSSPLHF. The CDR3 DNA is TGTGCCAGCAGCTTAGAGCAGGGTCAGAGTTCACCCCTCCACTTT.

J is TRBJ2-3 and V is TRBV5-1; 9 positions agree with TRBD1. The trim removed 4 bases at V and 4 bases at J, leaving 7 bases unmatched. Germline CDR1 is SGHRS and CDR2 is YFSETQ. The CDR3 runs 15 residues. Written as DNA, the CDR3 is TGCGCCAGCAGCCGGGGACAGGGTTCATCAGATACGCAGTATTTT. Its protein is CASSRGQGSSDTQYF.

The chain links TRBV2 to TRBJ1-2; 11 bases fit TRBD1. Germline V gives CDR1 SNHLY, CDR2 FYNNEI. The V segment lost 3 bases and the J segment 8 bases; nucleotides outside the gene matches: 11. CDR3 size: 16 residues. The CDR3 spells CASSDSGTGGEEGYTF. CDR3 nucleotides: TGTGCCAGCAGTGATTCCGGGACAGGGGGTGAGGAGGGCTACACCTTC.

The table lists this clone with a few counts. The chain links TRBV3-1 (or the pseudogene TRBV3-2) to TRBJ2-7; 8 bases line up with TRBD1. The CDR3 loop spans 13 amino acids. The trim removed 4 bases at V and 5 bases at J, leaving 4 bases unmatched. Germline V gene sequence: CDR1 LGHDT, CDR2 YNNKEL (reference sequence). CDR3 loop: CASSPDRVHEQYF. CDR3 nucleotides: TGTGCCAGCAGCCCGGACAGGGTCCACGAGCAGTACTTC.